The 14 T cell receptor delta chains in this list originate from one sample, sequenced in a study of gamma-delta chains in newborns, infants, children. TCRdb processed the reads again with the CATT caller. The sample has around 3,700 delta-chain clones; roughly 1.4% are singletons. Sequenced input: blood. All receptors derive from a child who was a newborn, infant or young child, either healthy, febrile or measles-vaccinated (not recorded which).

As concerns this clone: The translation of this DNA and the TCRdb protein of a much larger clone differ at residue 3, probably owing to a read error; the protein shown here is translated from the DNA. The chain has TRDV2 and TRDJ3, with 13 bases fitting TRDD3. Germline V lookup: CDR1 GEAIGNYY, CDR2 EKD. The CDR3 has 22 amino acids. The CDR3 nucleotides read TGTGCCAGTGACAAAGTACTGGGGGATACGCGGGAACCCTCCTGGGACACCCGACAGATGTTTTTC. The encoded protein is CASDKVLGDTREPSWDTRQMFF.

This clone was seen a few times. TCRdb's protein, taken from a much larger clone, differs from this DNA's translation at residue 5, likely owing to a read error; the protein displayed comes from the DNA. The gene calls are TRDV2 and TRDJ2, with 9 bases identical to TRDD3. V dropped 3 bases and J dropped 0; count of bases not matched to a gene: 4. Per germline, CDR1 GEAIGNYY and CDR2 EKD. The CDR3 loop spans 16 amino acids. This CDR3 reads CACDAVGDTLTAQLFF. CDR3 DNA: TGTGCCTGTGACGCCGTGGGGGATACTTTGACAGCACAACTCTTCTTT.

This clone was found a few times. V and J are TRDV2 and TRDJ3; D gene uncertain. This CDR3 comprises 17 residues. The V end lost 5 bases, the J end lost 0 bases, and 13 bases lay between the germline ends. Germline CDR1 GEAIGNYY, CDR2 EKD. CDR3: CACGRGKSSWDTRQMFF. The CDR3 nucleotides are TGTGCCTGTGGCCGAGGAAAAAGCTCCTGGGACACCCGACAGATGTTTTTC.

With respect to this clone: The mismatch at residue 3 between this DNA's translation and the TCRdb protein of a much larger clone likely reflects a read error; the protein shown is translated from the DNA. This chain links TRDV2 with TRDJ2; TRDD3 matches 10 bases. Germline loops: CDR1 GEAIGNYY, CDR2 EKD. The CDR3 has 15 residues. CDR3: CAYDLGDTLTAQLFF. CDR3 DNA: TGTGCCTATGACCTGGGGGATACTTTGACAGCACAACTCTTCTTT.

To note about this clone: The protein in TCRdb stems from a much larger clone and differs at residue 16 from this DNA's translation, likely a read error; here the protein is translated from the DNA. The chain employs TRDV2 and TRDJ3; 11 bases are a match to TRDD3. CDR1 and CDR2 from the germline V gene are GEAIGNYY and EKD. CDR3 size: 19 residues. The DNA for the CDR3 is TGTGCCTGTGACAACGTACTGGGGGATAGCTCCTGGGACACCCGACGGATGTTTTTC. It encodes CACDNVLGDSSWDTRRMFF.

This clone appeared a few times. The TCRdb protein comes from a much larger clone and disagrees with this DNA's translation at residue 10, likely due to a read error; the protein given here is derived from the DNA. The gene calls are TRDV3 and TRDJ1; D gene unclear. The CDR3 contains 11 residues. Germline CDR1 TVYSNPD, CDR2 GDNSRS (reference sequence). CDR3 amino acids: CAFRDTDKLTF. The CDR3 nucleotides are TGTGCCTTTAGGGACACCGATAAACTCACCTTT.

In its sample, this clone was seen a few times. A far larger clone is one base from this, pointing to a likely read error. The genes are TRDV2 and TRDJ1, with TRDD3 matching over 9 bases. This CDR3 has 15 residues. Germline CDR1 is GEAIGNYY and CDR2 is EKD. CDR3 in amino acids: CACDTVLGDTDNLIF. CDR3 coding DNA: TGTGCCTGTGACACCGTACTGGGGGACACCGATAACCTCATCTTT.

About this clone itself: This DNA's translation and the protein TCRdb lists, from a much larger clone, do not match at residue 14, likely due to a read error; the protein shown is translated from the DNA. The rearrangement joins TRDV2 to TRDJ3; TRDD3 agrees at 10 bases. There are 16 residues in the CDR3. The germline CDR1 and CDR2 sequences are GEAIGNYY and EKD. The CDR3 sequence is CACDTGGFRDTRQTFF. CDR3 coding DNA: TGTGCCTGTGATACTGGGGGATTCCGGGACACCCGACAGACGTTTTTC.

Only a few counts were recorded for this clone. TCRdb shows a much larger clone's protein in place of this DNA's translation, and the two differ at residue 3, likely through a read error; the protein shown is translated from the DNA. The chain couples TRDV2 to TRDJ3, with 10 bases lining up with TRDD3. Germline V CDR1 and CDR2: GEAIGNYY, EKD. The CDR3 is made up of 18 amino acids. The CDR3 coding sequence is TGTGCCCGTGACACCGGGGGATACGCGACCTGGGACACCCGACAGATGTTTTTC. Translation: CARDTGGYATWDTRQMFF.

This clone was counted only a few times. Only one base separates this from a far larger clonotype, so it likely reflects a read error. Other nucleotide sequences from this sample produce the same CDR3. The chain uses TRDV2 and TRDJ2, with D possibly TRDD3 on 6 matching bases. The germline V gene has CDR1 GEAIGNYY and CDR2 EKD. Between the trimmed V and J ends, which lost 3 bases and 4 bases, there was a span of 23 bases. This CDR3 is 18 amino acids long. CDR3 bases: TGTGCCTGTGACCCGGGCGGGGATCCATTCTCCCGGACAGCACAACTCTTCTTT. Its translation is CACDPGGDPFSRTAQLFF.

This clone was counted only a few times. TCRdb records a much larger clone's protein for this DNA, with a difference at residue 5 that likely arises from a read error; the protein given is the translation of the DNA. CDR3 bases: TGTGCCTGTGACGCTGGGGGACGGTCCTGGGACACCCGACAGATGTTTTTC. It is translated as CACDAGGRSWDTRQMFF. The chain recombines TRDV2 with TRDJ3, with TRDD3 matching over 8 bases. CDR3 size: 17 residues. Germline V CDR1 and CDR2: GEAIGNYY, EKD. Unmatched junction bases numbered 4, after V lost 3 bases and J lost 1 base.

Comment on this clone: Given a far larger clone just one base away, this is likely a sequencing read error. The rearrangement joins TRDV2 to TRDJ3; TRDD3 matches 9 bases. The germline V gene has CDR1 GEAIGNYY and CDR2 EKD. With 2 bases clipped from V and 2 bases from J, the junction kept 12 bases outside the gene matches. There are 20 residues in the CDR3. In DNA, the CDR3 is TGTGCCTGTGACATACTGGGGGACTCCTTCAGCCCCTGGGACACCCGACAGATGTTTTTC. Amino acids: CACDILGDSFSPWDTRQMFF.

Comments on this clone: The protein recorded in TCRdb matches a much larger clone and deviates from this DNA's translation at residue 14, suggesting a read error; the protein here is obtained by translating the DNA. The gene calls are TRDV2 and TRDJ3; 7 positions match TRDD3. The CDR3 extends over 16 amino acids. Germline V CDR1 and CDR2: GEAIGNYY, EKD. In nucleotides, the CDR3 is TGTGCCTGTGACTGGGGGAGCTCCTGGGACACCCGACAGACGTTTTTC. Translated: CACDWGSSWDTRQTFF.

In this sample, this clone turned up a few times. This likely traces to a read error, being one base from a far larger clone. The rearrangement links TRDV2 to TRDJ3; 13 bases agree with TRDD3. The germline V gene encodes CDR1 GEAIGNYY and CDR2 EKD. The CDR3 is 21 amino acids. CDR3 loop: CACGTATGGYATPWDTRQMFF. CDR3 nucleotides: TGTGCCTGTGGCACCGCAACTGGGGGATACGCGACCCCCTGGGACACCCGACAGATGTTTTTC.